A single T cell receptor (beta chain) is shown here with its context. Its antigen is not identified. The source of the sample is a study of cytomegalovirus exposure and HLA in healthy donors. Findings and limits, study-wide: Highest at DRB1 and lowest at HLA-C, TCR association rates differed among HLA loci in a later analysis.

In the PCR, 60 Vbeta and 13 Jbeta primers were used. The assay was immunoSEQ multiplex PCR, and TCRdb's table has in-frame clones only and misses some. The repertoire has roughly 120,000 clones, around a tenth of them found once; the top ten carry 2.5% to 3.5%. Looked up from germline, CDR1 is MDHEN and CDR2 is SYDVKM. V dropped 3 bases and J dropped 0 bases, with 8 bases sitting between them. The length of the CDR3 is 14 residues. The sequencing input was PBMCs. This chain uses TRBV28 with TRBJ1-2, with a possible D match to TRBD1 (5 bases). This TCR derives from a man in his thirties or forties in good health and CMV-seronegative. CDR3: CASSFGGANYGYTF. The CDR3 DNA is TGTGCCAGCAGTTTCGGAGGGGCTAACTATGGCTACACCTTC.